This T cell receptor (beta chain) was identified during a study of graft-versus-host responses after intestinal transplantation (dated by TCRdb to the early 2020s). Concerning the study at large: The transplants that recipients received were multivisceral, liver-intestinal, or isolated intestinal. Bulk TCR-beta CDR3 sequencing was used to track graft-versus-host and host-versus-graft alloreactive T cell clones in the graft, circulation and bone marrow after intestinal transplantation. Donor T cell macrochimerism was defined as a peak of at least 4% donor T cells among recipient peripheral blood mononuclear cells. Rather than being sequenced by the commercial service, samples from a few later patients were sequenced in-house on an Illumina MiSeq and processed with MiXCR. Anti-thymocyte globulin induction was given to all recipients, followed by maintenance tacrolimus and steroids for two to three years. Alloreactive clones were identified by sequencing pre-transplant mixed lymphocyte reaction products and comparing these products with unstimulated pre-transplant donor and recipient T cells. Of the roughly 26 intestinal transplant recipients enrolled in the cohort, one of whom was a retransplant, 3 patients without pretransplant specimens were excluded.

In the first month after transplant, blood samples were collected up to 4 times, and after that at least monthly when available. The protocol used for the library was the immunoSEQ multiplex PCR assay. For most patients, high-throughput TCR-beta CDR3 sequencing of genomic DNA was performed by Adaptive Biotechnologies. As for the original processing: Adaptive's ImmunoSEQ software supplied the TCR sequencing data for 18 patients, while MiXCR and VDJtools were used to process a few other patients. CDR3 nucleotide sequences shared between donor and recipient were removed because their origin could not be assigned. To be classed as alloreactive, a clone needed at least 2-fold expansion over unstimulated cells and a minimum CFSE-low frequency of 0.002% (template counts) or 0.001% (read counts). Clones were considered mappable if detected in sequenced pre-transplant spleen, lymph node, or MLR CFSE-low populations of the donor or recipient. Cumulative frequency of alloreactive clones was calculated as a percentage of all sequences weighted by copy number. The table comes from immuneACCESS by way of TCRdb, which keeps in-frame sequences with V and J called. Part of the clones is missing from these tables; in studies checked, under half for an unresolved V gene and the rest for unknown reasons. V and J calls and clone size are given by that table; D and trimming were obtained from the DNA. The sample records tens of thousands of clones, around 90% of which are singletons. The ten most abundant clones make up 1.6% of the sample.

The paper's findings and limits, for the study overall: GvH clones were detected in recipient bone marrow, and some appeared earlier in ileal mucosa or blood, consistent with an intestinal mucosal origin. The relatively low number and heterogeneity of intestinal transplant patients limited the conclusions. In the allografts of patients with donor T cell macrochimerism, GvH to HvG T cell clonal ratios were high. Early after transplant, declines in HvG clones were associated with peak levels of circulating GvH clones.

A note on this clone: Its antigen is currently not known. No quality values exist for individual bases; no much larger clone is one base distant.

V is clipped by 5 bases and J by 1 base, and the sequence between their germline boundaries is 10 bases long. As encoded in the germline V gene (reference sequence), CDR1 is MNHNY while CDR2 is SVGAGI. The CDR3 starts with the cysteine, ends with the phenylalanine, and has 14 residues. Left in the record is the CDR3 DNA by itself, 42 bases read in frame from the first base. The TCR comes from a human patient who received an intestinal transplant, so some T cells may come from the graft donor. The rearrangement joined TRBV6-6 to TRBJ2-3, with TRBD1 perhaps the D gene, on 6 matching bases. The sample in question was PBMCs, obtained 26 days after transplant. CDR3 loop: CASSKRQGTDTQYF. In nucleotides, the sequence is TGTGCCAGCAGTAAACGACAGGGCACAGATACGCAGTATTTT.